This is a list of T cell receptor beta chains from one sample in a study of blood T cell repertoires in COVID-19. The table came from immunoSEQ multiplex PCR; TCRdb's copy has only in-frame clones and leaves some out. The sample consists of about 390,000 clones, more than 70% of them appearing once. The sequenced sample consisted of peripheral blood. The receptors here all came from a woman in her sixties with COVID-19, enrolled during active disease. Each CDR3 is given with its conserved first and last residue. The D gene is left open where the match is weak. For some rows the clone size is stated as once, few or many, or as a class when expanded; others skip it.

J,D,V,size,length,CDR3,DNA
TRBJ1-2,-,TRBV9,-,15,CASSRQQGLVYGYTF,TGTGCCAGCAGCCGACAGCAGGGGCTCGTCTATGGCTACACCTTC
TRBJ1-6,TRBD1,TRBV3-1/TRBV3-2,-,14,CASSQGQGNSPLHF,TGTGCCAGCAGCCAGGGACAGGGTAATTCACCCCTCCACTTT
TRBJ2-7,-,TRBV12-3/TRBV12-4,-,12,CASSLTVAEQYF,TGTGCCAGCAGTTTAACAGTCGCCGAGCAGTACTTC
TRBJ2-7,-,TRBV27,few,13,CASSPRQVSEQYF,TGTGCCAGCAGTCCGAGACAGGTTTCCGAGCAGTACTTC
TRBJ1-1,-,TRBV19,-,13,CASSIRVNTEAFF,TGTGCCAGTAGTATTCGGGTGAACACTGAAGCTTTCTTT
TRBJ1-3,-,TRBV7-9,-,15,CASSSYRQTGNTIYF,TGTGCCAGCAGCTCGTACAGACAAACTGGAAACACCATATATTTT
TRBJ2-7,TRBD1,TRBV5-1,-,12,CASSRTGLEQYF,TGCGCCAGCAGCCGGACAGGCCTCGAGCAGTACTTC
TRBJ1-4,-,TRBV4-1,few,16,CASSQDFGRAGEKLFF,TGCGCCAGCAGCCAAGATTTCGGCAGGGCTGGGGAAAAACTGTTTTTT
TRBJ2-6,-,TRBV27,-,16,CASSPPSRSGANVLTF,TGTGCCAGCAGTCCCCCTTCTCGCTCTGGGGCCAACGTCCTGACTTTC
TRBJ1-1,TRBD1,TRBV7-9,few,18,CASSPKGQGATMNTEAFF,TGTGCCAGCAGCCCGAAGGGACAGGGGGCGACCATGAACACTGAAGCTTTCTTT
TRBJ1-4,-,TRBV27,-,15,CASRTYMATNEKLFF,TGTGCCAGCCGTACCTATATGGCAACTAATGAAAAACTGTTTTTT
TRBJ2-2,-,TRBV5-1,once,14,CASSQPDAGGELFF,TGCGCCAGCAGCCAACCGGACGCGGGCGGGGAGCTGTTTTTT
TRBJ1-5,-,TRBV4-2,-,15,CASSQELAGGQPQHF,TGTGCCAGCAGCCAAGAGTTGGCCGGCGGTCAGCCCCAGCATTTT
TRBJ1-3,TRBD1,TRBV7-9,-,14,CASSPRGLGNTIYF,TGTGCCAGCAGCCCCAGGGGGCTCGGAAACACCATATATTTT
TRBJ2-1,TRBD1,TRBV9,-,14,CASSGTGWAGEQFF,TGTGCCAGCAGCGGGACAGGGTGGGCCGGTGAGCAGTTCTTC
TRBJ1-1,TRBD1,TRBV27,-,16,CASSDLGQGAGTEAFF,TGTGCCAGCAGCGATTTGGGACAGGGGGCAGGCACTGAAGCTTTCTTT
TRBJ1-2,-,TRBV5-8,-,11,CASSLYRGYTF,TGTGCCAGCAGCTTGTACAGGGGCTACACCTTC
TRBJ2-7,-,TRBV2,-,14,CASSGQGYGYEQYF,TGTGCCAGCAGTGGTCAGGGGTATGGGTACGAGCAGTACTTC
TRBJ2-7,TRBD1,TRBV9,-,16,CASSVEDRAPPYEQYF,TGTGCCAGCAGCGTAGAGGACAGGGCCCCCCCCTACGAGCAGTACTTC
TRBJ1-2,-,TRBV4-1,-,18,CASSQGRSGREASYGYTF,TGCGCCAGCAGCCAAGGGAGATCAGGCAGGGAGGCGAGCTATGGCTACACCTTC
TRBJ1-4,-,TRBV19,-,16,CASSISWIGVSEKLFF,TGTGCCAGTAGTATAAGTTGGATCGGGGTGAGCGAAAAACTGTTTTTT